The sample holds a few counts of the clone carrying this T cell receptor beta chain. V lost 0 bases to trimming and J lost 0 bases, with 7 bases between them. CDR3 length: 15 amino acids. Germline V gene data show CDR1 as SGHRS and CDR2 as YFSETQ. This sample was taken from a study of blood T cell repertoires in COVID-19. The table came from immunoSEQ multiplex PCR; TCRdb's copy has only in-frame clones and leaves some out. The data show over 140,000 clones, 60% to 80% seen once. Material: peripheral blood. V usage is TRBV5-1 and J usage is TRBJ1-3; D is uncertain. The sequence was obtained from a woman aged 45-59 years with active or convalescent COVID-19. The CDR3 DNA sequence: TGCGCCAGCAGCTTGGCCGGTGACTCTGGAAACACCATATATTTT. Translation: CASSLAGDSGNTIYF.